The table lists the clone carrying this T cell receptor (beta chain) with a count of one. Its antigen is as yet unknown. This sample is part of a study of Tregs in tolerant kidney transplant recipients. Study findings and constraints: This study did not directly address biological reproducibility.

The method was immunoSEQ multiplex PCR; TCRdb's version includes in-frame clones alone and lacks a portion of them. The table has under 50,000 clones, roughly 96% seen once. The CDR3 extends over 16 amino acids. Trimming removed 1 base from V and 2 bases from J, with 12 bases in between. The germline gives CDR1 SGHNT, CDR2 YYREEE (reference sequence). The sequence came from a human donor in good health. The sample taken for sequencing was Tregs from blood cultured with allogeneic cells. The genes are TRBV5-4 and TRBJ2-2, with D possibly being TRBD1 (6 bases). The CDR3 region has the DNA TGTGCCAGCAGCTTGTCAACAGGGCCAAACACCGGGGAGCTGTTTTTT. Encoded protein: CASSLSTGPNTGELFF.